The sequence of this T cell receptor (beta chain) was determined in a study of T cell responses to AZD1222 COVID-19 vaccine. Study-level background: Analysis merged second doses at about 4 or about 12 weeks.

To note about this clone: Its antigen remains unidentified.

Regarding the study as a whole: Researchers report vaccine-associated CD4 TCRs spanning spike, with dominance at 160-218 and 743-854. After two AZD1222 doses, spike-specific TCR breadth and depth rose versus day 0.

Profiling relied on immunoSEQ multiplex PCR, and the TCRdb table lists in-frame clones only, not all of them. The data show 95,000 to 150,000 clones, roughly 90% seen once. Material: peripheral blood, obtained on day 0 of AZD1222 vaccination. The source is an adult in good health.

In nucleotides, the CDR3 is TGCGCCAGCAGCTTAAAAGAGACCCAGTACTTC. Its translation is CASSLKETQYF. V is TRBV5-1 and J is TRBJ2-5; no clear D. Trimming shortened V by 2 bases and J by 3 bases, and 2 bases separated the two germline ends. There are 11 residues in the CDR3. Germline lookup yields CDR1 SGHRS and CDR2 YFSETQ.